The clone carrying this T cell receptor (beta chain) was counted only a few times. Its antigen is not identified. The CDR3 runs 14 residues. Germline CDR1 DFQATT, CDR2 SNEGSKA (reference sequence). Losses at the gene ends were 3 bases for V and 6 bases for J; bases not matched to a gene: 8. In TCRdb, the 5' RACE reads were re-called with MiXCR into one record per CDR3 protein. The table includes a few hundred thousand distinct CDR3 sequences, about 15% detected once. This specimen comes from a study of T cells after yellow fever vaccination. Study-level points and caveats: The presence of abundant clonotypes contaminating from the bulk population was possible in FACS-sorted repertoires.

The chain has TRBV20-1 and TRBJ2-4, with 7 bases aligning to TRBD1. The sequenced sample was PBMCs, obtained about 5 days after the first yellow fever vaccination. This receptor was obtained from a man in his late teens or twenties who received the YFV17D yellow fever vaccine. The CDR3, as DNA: TGCAGTGCTAGTCTTGGGACAGTGCTAAACATTCAGTACTTC. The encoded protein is CSASLGTVLNIQYF.